Shown below are 4 T cell receptor beta chains from a single sample sequenced in a study of cytomegalovirus exposure and HLA in healthy donors. Sequencing used immunoSEQ multiplex PCR; TCRdb keeps in-frame clones, though not all of them. This table has more than 200,000 clones, roughly 91% appearing once. Sequencing was performed on PBMCs. Receptors were obtained from a woman in her 30s in good health and CMV-seronegative.

The genes are TRBV30 and TRBJ2-3; TRBD1 matches at 7 bases. The CDR3 length is 17 residues. V dropped 1 base and J dropped 0; count of bases not matched to a gene: 10. The germline V gene encodes CDR1 GTSNPN and CDR2 SVGIG (reference sequence). CDR3 sequence: CAWSAYYRQGSTDTQYF. The DNA of the CDR3 is TGTGCCTGGAGTGCCTATTACCGACAGGGTAGCACAGATACGCAGTATTTT.

V is TRBV27 and J is TRBJ2-1; TRBD1 agrees at 8 bases. Germline V CDR1 and CDR2: MNHEY, SMNVEV (reference sequence). With V trimmed by 6 bases and J by 6 bases, 10 bases remained unmatched. This CDR3 is built from 15 residues. The CDR3 DNA reads TGTGCCAGCAGCCTTATGGGACAGGTTTCCAATGAGCAGTTCTTC. This encodes CASSLMGQVSNEQFF.

This clone was counted a single time. The chain carries TRBV2 and TRBJ1-4, with D possibly TRBD1 on 6 matching bases. The CDR3 loop spans 13 amino acids. The ends were cut back, 6 bases at V and 6 bases at J, with 11 bases in the middle. Germline V gene data show CDR1 as SNHLY and CDR2 as FYNNEI. The CDR3 region has the DNA TGTGCCAGCAGAGGGGGAACGTATGAAAAACTGTTTTTT. The encoded protein is CASRGGTYEKLFF.

The gene calls are TRBV9 and TRBJ2-6; 7 nucleotides align to TRBD1. J gave up 0 bases and V 0 bases, and 15 bases lay outside the gene matches. Germline CDR1 and CDR2: SGDLS and YYNGEE. This CDR3 region has 21 residues. The CDR3 region has the DNA TGTGCCAGCAGCGTAGACCCTATACCGGGACAGCCCTCCTCTGGGGCCAACGTCCTGACTTTC. Translating gives CASSVDPIPGQPSSGANVLTF.